The entry that follows covers one T cell receptor (beta chain) sequence. This clonotype has at least ten counts. Its antigen is currently not known. There are no base qualities to consult, and no much larger clone falls within one base. This record belongs to a study of T cells in Graves' hyperthyroidism and ophthalmopathy (dated by TCRdb to between 2017 and 2020). Describing the broader study: Peripheral blood samples were taken at initial diagnosis, before any treatment was given. Following sampling, methimazole starting at 30 mg daily was given to hyperthyroidism patients, and high-dose intravenous methylprednisolone was given to ophthalmopathy patients. Prospective prediction of ophthalmopathy was tested in an independent validation cohort of approximately 19 hyperthyroidism patients and 17 patients who later progressed to ophthalmopathy. To identify TCR V-J signatures that set the groups apart, the researchers used a discovery cohort of more than 95 patients, made up of 40 to 45 with Graves' ophthalmopathy and some 60 with stable Graves' hyperthyroidism. The 100 or so discovery patients were divided at random into training and test sets in a 7:3 ratio. Thyroid tissue and blood T-cell repertoires from several Graves' hyperthyroidism patients were also compared in the study. The paper reports TCR Vbeta CDR3 sequencing of fewer than 150 peripheral blood samples: under 45 ophthalmopathy, fewer than 85 hyperthyroidism and 17 progressor patients. The study at large found these results: No statistical method was used to set the sample size in advance, and investigators knew the group allocation. A 13 V-J signature model separated ophthalmopathy from stable hyperthyroidism, with roughly 88% sensitivity and 81.08% specificity in cross-validation and 80%/75% in testing. Blood samples also contained most of the expanded thyroid clonotypes (frequency above 0.001), which suggests that blood repertoires may reflect thyroid immune responses. In validation, progression to ophthalmopathy was predicted by the model with 70.59% sensitivity and under 85% specificity, a median of roughly 6.4 months before onset.

From a lookup of the germline V gene (reference sequence), CDR1 and CDR2 are LGHDT and YNNKEL. From the cysteine through the phenylalanine, the CDR3 covers 15 amino acids. Only CDR3 DNA remains: 45 bases, in frame from the first base. V and J lose 1 base and 4 bases, and a span of 13 bases separates them. Hyperthyroidism patients were aged 18 to 65 years and newly diagnosed, with disease duration of less than 2 months. The study excluded patients with uncontrolled infections, other autoimmune diseases, pregnancy or lactation. Clinical symptoms, serum thyroxine and TRAb, thyroid ultrasound, and orbital computed tomography formed the basis for the diagnoses. For progressor patients, blood was drawn at the first diagnosis of hyperthyroidism, before any ophthalmopathy symptoms had appeared. Ficoll-Paque density gradient centrifugation was used to isolate PBMCs from around 10 ml of fresh peripheral blood. Patients classed as progressors first received a Graves' hyperthyroidism diagnosis and then went on to develop ophthalmopathy during follow-up. Total RNA was extracted using Trizol reagent, and RNA quality was assessed on an Agilent 2100 Bioanalyzer.

The TCR beta CDR3 regions were amplified from the RNA transcripts. The first round of RT-PCR for the TCR CDR3 was performed with the HTBI primer set and the Qiagen OneStep RT-PCR kit. A second multiplex PCR round built the libraries, followed by size selection and purification. The libraries were sequenced on an Illumina HiSeq2000 using paired-end 100 bp reads. The original pipeline was this. Raw data were processed with SOAPnuke, discarding reads with adapters, uncalled bases, mean Phred below 15, or no exact constant-primer or identifier match. COPE v1.2.5 was used to merge high-quality paired reads, and clonotypes were defined as unique nucleotide sequences. MiTCR v1.1 was used to align clonotypes to the IMGT TRBV, TRBD and TRBJ reference segments. Only V-J combinations with frequency above 0.0001, covering roughly 99% of repertoires, were analysed. The TCS score was defined as F50 (clonal expansion) divided by E x V (chaos), with BLOSUM62-based TCRdist calculated between CDR3 peptides within each V-J. Welch's t-statistics and random forest reduced 500 to 650 V-J features to 10 to 15, which were used in a naive Bayes classifier (R e1071). TCRdb ran its own pipeline on the public reads, namely fastp trimming at Q25 and MiXCR clone calling, and kept in-frame beta chains. Identical CDR3 proteins give one entry, which carries the most common genes and DNA. The authors' filters were not applied to this entry. A total of 300,000 to 450,000 distinct CDR3 sequences appear in this sample, 15% to 17% of them only once. In total, the top ten clones hold 25% to 35% of the sample.

Specimen: blood. This sequence originates from a woman aged 18-35 years with Graves' hyperthyroidism that later progressed to Graves' ophthalmopathy. The sequence links TRBV3-1 to TRBJ1-1; no D segment can be confidently identified. This receptor carries the CDR3 CASSQVPGLGTEAFF. The DNA sequence is given as TGTGCCAGCAGCCAAGTTCCCGGGCTAGGCACTGAAGCTTTCTTT.